Presented here are 14 T cell receptor beta chains from one specimen sequenced in a study of OX40 agonist ivuxolimab in advanced cancers. Assay used: immunoSEQ multiplex PCR; TCRdb lists only in-frame clones, some missing. The sample includes tens of thousands of clones, about 86% of them seen just once. The sequences come from CD4+ or CD8+ T cells sorted from blood, collected in a trial of the OX40 agonist ivuxolimab. Receptors were obtained from an adult with an advanced solid tumor such as melanoma, head and neck, liver or kidney cancer.

The CDR3 DNA reads as TGTGCCAGCGGTCTTGGCTATGGCTACACCTTC. Protein: CASGLGYGYTF. This chain links TRBV6-5 with TRBJ1-2, with D unresolved. CDR1 MNHEY and CDR2 SVGAGI come from the germline V gene. This CDR3 is 11 amino acids long. The V end was cut by 8 bases, the J end by 4 bases, with 8 bases between.

Regarding this clone: The junction shows a germline mismatch at one end, possibly a read error. V gene TRBV7-7 combines with J gene TRBJ2-1, with D tentatively TRBD1 (5 bases). The CDR3 is made up of 13 amino acids. Germline CDR1 is SSHAT and CDR2 is FNYEAQ (reference sequence). In nucleotides, the CDR3 is TGTGCTAGCAGCTTAGGCCCCCAGGGTGAGCAGTTCTTC. Encoded protein: CASSLGPQGEQFF.

The chain employs TRBV6-6 and TRBJ2-1, with TRBD1 matching over 10 bases. Germline-derived CDR1 and CDR2 are MNHNY and SVGAGI (reference sequence). The CDR3 is 16 amino acids. With 0 bases clipped from V and 5 bases from J, the junction kept 4 bases outside the gene matches. The CDR3 region is CASSYSAGQGNNEQFF. CDR3 coding DNA: TGTGCCAGCAGTTACTCTGCGGGACAGGGGAACAATGAGCAGTTCTTC.

The rearrangement joins TRBV29-1 to TRBJ2-1; a possible D gene is TRBD1 (6 bases). The CDR3 runs 17 residues. CDR1 SQVTM and CDR2 ANQGSEA come from the germline V gene. V lost 5 bases, J lost 0 bases, and 20 bases lay in between. The CDR3 reads CSVRSFPTGLSYNEQFF. The CDR3 DNA follows: TGCAGCGTTCGTTCTTTCCCGACAGGCCTCTCCTACAATGAGCAGTTCTTC.

This clone was observed once. The CDR3 spells CASSQGPGGYGYTF. The CDR3 DNA reads TGTGCCAGCAGCCAAGGTCCCGGAGGGTATGGCTACACCTTC. The chain has TRBV6-6 and TRBJ1-2; D ambiguous. V lost 6 bases and J lost 5, with 16 bases in between. The CDR3 spans 14 residues. CDR1 and CDR2 (germline): MNHNY, SVGAGI (reference sequence).

The V and J genes are TRBV9 and TRBJ1-6; D uncertain. V was shortened by 4 bases and J by 7 bases, with 9 bases between the two germline ends. Germline CDR1 reads SGDLS; CDR2 reads YYNGEE. This CDR3 has 13 amino acids. DNA of the CDR3: TGTGCCAGCAGCTCAGGAGGGAATTCACCCCTCCACTTT. Amino acids: CASSSGGNSPLHF.

The rearrangement joins TRBV18 to TRBJ1-1; D gene unclear. Germline V CDR1 and CDR2: KGHSH, LQKENI. This CDR3 contains 15 residues. Trimming removed 4 bases from V and 1 base from J, with 13 bases in between. DNA for the CDR3: TGTGCCAGCTCACGGCAAACCCGGACGAACACTGAAGCTTTCTTT. Translated: CASSRQTRTNTEAFF.

This chain connects TRBV9 to TRBJ2-1; 8 bases agree with TRBD2. The ends lost 2 bases at V and 0 bases at J; junction bases unmatched: 13. The germline V gene encodes CDR1 SGDLS and CDR2 YYNGEE. The CDR3 runs to 19 residues. CDR3 DNA: TGTGCCAGCAGCGTGGGGACTAGATCCCCGACGGGCTCCTACAATGAGCAGTTCTTC. Amino acid sequence: CASSVGTRSPTGSYNEQFF.

This clone was picked up a small number of times. This chain joins TRBV5-5 and TRBJ1-1, with no clear D. Trimming shortened V by 4 bases and J by 0 bases, and 10 bases separated the two germline ends. Germline-derived CDR1 and CDR2 are SGHKS and YYEKEE (reference sequence). The CDR3 length is 14 residues. In DNA form, the CDR3 reads TGTGCCAGCAGCCCAACAGACATGAACACTGAAGCTTTCTTT. It is translated as CASSPTDMNTEAFF.

The V gene is TRBV29-1, the J gene TRBJ2-3; D possibly corresponds to TRBD1 (5 bases). Deletions cut 6 bases from V and 0 bases from J, with 19 bases between. The germline gives CDR1 SQVTM, CDR2 ANQGSEA. This CDR3 has 16 residues. The CDR3 DNA is TGCAGCGTCGGTCGTCCTCAGGGTCTAAGCACAGATACGCAGTATTTT. Translation: CSVGRPQGLSTDTQYF.

The chain is built from TRBV2 and TRBJ1-2; D call uncertain. There are 14 residues in the CDR3. Germline CDR1 reads SNHLY; CDR2 reads FYNNEI. Trimming left V 5 bases short and J 4 bases short, with 14 bases between. The CDR3: CASSYDNSFYGYTF. In DNA, the CDR3 is TGTGCCAGCAGTTACGACAACAGCTTCTATGGCTACACCTTC.

The chain combines TRBV7-9 with TRBJ2-1, with D perhaps assigned TRBD1 or TRBD2 (5 bases each). Trimming removed 1 base from V and 10 bases from J, with 17 bases in between. The CDR3 runs 15 residues. Per the germline V gene, CDR1 is SEHNR and CDR2 is FQNEAQ (reference sequence). CDR3 nucleotide sequence: TGTGCCAGCAGCTTAGGGGGTGGGGGATGGGACGAGCAGTTCTTC. Its translation: CASSLGGGGWDEQFF.

V and J are TRBV28 and TRBJ2-7; 7 bases line up with TRBD1. The trim removed 6 bases at V and 0 bases at J, leaving 5 bases unmatched. The CDR3 loop spans 14 amino acids. CDR1 is MDHEN and CDR2 is SYDVKM in the germline V gene. The CDR3 bases are TGTGCCAGCAGGGACAGGATAAGCTCCTACGAGCAGTACTTC. Its protein product is CASRDRISSYEQYF. Supplemented by reference TRBV28 and TRBJ2-7, the full variable domain reads DVKVTQSSRYLVKRTGEKVFLECVQDMDHENMFWYRQDPGLGLRLIYFSYDVKMKEKGDIPEGYSVSREKKERFSLILESASTNQTSMYLCASRDRISSYEQYFGPGTRLTVT.

This chain joins TRBV28 and TRBJ2-7; 7 bases are shared with TRBD2. Trimming removed 6 bases from V and 2 bases from J; junction bases left unmatched: 4. Looked up from germline, CDR1 is MDHEN and CDR2 is SYDVKM. The CDR3 is made up of 13 amino acids. This CDR3 is CASRKGLAYEQYF. CDR3 nucleotide sequence: TGTGCCAGCAGAAAAGGACTAGCCTACGAGCAGTACTTC.